One and the same sample provided the 12 T cell receptor beta chains below, sequenced in a study of blood T cells in healthy people across ages (dated by TCRdb to the mid-2010s). Library method: 5' RACE. The sequencer was an Illumina HiSeq 2500. The second PCR ran for roughly 7 to 11 cycles and used a J-beta primer mix along with a sample-barcoded 5' primer. TCRdb reworked the public reads: Q25 trimming with fastp, MiXCR clone assembly, productive beta chains retained. Rows are combined by CDR3 protein, so each entry shows the most common genes and DNA. The sample yields 600,000 to 850,000 distinct CDR3 sequences; approximately 25% were counted once. The top ten hold under 9.5% of the sample. In addition, the sample was reused for a study of T cells of mothers and their children.

Sequencing was carried out using blood. All receptors derive from a boy aged 5-17 years in good health.

The chain couples TRBV20-1 to TRBJ1-1; the D is unclear. V lost 5 bases and J 5 bases, leaving 15 bases between the germline ends. There are 13 residues in the CDR3. Germline CDR1 is DFQATT and CDR2 is SNEGSKA (reference sequence). Here the CDR3 DNA reads TGCAGTGCTCCTAGACCGGGTGGGACTGAAGCTTTCTTT. Its translation: CSAPRPGGTEAFF.

This chain connects TRBV12-5 to TRBJ2-5, with 9 bases matching TRBD2. The ends lost 0 bases at V and 6 bases at J; junction bases unmatched: 20. CDR3 size: 20 residues. Germline lookup yields CDR1 LGHNT and CDR2 FRNRAP. The CDR3 region is CASGLVDLRGGARAKKTQYF. CDR3 coding DNA: TGTGCTAGTGGTTTGGTAGATCTTCGCGGGGGGGCCCGAGCTAAAAAGACCCAGTACTTC.

Only a few counts were recorded for this clonotype. The V gene is TRBV20-1, the J gene TRBJ2-1, with D perhaps matching TRBD2 (5 bases). The CDR3 has 15 amino acids. Per the germline V gene, CDR1 is DFQATT and CDR2 is SNEGSKA (reference sequence). Trimming took off 0 bases at V and 3 bases at J, with 12 bases between the two ends. CDR3 sequence reads: CSARDLAGHYNEQFF. The CDR3 coding sequence is TGCAGTGCTAGAGATTTGGCGGGCCACTACAATGAGCAGTTCTTC.

The V and J genes are TRBV9 and TRBJ1-2, with D perhaps matching TRBD1 (6 bases). The V gene lost 6 bases and the J gene lost 4 bases, with 16 bases spanning the gap. The CDR3 loop spans 14 amino acids. Germline CDR1 and CDR2: SGDLS and YYNGEE. CDR3 sequence reads: CASNSAGGAYGYTF. The CDR3 region has the DNA TGTGCCAGCAACTCCGCTGGGGGGGCCTATGGCTACACCTTC.

This clonotype has just a few counts. This chain connects TRBV28 to TRBJ2-5; D not resolved. CDR3 size: 13 residues. Germline CDR1 is MDHEN and CDR2 is SYDVKM. The V end was cut by 5 bases, the J end by 2 bases, with 9 bases between. Here the CDR3 DNA reads TGTGCCAGCAGTGTTTCATTTCAAGAGACCCAGTACTTC. It codes for CASSVSFQETQYF.

This clonotype turned up a few times. The chain joins TRBV11-2 to TRBJ1-1; D is possibly TRBD1 (6 bases). V dropped 1 base and J dropped 0 bases, with 12 bases sitting between them. CDR3 size: 16 residues. CDR1 is SGHAT and CDR2 is FQNNGV in the germline V gene. CDR3 sequence (DNA): TGTGCCAGCAGCTTAGGGCCGGGACACCTGAACACTGAAGCTTTCTTT. Translating it yields CASSLGPGHLNTEAFF.

The V call is TRBV5-1, the J call TRBJ2-3; TRBD1 agrees at 7 bases. The V gene's germline CDR1 is SGHRS and CDR2 YFSETQ. The CDR3 is made up of 17 amino acids. V was pared by 0 bases and J by 2 bases, with 9 bases of the junction left unmatched. DNA for the CDR3: TGCGCCAGCAGCTTGGCCGATACGGGACAGACCACAGATACGCAGTATTTT. This codes for CASSLADTGQTTDTQYF.

A remark on this clonotype: One end of the junction is discordant with germline, which a read error may explain. The rearrangement links TRBV2 to TRBJ2-7; 8 bases match TRBD1. Germline CDR1 and CDR2: SNHLY and FYNNEI. The CDR3 has 15 amino acids. The CDR3 bases are TGTGCCAGCAGCGAAGCGGACAGGGCTACCTGCGAGCAGTACTTC. It specifies CASSEADRATCEQYF.

V is TRBV10-3 and J is TRBJ2-5; 7 bases align to TRBD2. The junction had 2 bases not matched to a gene; V was cut back by 7 bases and J by 3 bases. The germline V gene encodes CDR1 ENHRY and CDR2 SYGVKD. The CDR3 runs 12 residues. In DNA, the CDR3 is TGTGCCATCACTAGCGGAGAAGAGACCCAGTACTTC. Translating gives CAITSGEETQYF.

This clonotype was counted a few times. The chain has TRBV7-9 and TRBJ2-5, with 10 positions matching TRBD1. The last part of the DNA fits TRBJ2-7 better; the J call may be wrong. The CDR3 totals 15 residues. Germline-derived CDR1 and CDR2 are SEHNR and FQNEAQ (reference sequence). CDR3 in DNA: TGTGCCAGCAGCTTCGATGAGACAGGGGGCCGCGAGCAGTACTTC. This sequence encodes CASSFDETGGREQYF.

There are a few counts of this clonotype. V is TRBV21-1 and J is TRBJ2-7; the tabulated D call, TRBD1, remains unverified against the DNA. TRBV21-1 counts as a pseudogene. The CDR3 contains 14 residues. CDR3 bases: TGTGCCAGCAGCAAAGTGGGACGGAACTACGAGCAGTACTTC. Translated, it gives CASSKVGRNYEQYF.

This clonotype was seen more than once but under ten times. The rearrangement uses TRBV10-3 and TRBJ2-3, with D uncertain. The CDR3 consists of 11 residues. The germline gives CDR1 ENHRY, CDR2 SYGVKD. V lost 2 bases and J 4 bases, leaving 1 base between the germline ends. The CDR3 region is CAISEADTQYF. CDR3 coding DNA: TGTGCCATCAGTGAGGCAGATACGCAGTATTTT.